This T cell receptor beta chain was found in a study of cytomegalovirus exposure and HLA in healthy donors. On the study more broadly: A prior analysis found about 120 million unique TCR beta sequences from 170 million or so T cells.

Notes on this clone: The identical CDR3 is also encoded by other nucleotide sequences in the sample.

The CDR3 length is 16 residues. V lost 5 bases and J lost 0; bases outside the gene matches: 6. In germline, CDR1 is SQVTM, CDR2 ANQGSEA. PCR involved 60 Vbeta and 13 Jbeta primers. TCRdb's table, derived via immunoSEQ multiplex PCR, lists solely in-frame clones and lacks some. The ten most abundant clones cover 17% of a sample with about 25,000 clones. The sample consisted of PBMCs. The V gene is TRBV29-1, the J gene TRBJ2-6; TRBD1 agrees at 8 bases. The receptor was isolated from a male donor in good health and CMV-seropositive. The CDR3 nucleotides are TGCAGCGTTCCCGGGACAGGTCCCTCTGGGGCCAACGTCCTGACTTTC. This gives the protein CSVPGTGPSGANVLTF.